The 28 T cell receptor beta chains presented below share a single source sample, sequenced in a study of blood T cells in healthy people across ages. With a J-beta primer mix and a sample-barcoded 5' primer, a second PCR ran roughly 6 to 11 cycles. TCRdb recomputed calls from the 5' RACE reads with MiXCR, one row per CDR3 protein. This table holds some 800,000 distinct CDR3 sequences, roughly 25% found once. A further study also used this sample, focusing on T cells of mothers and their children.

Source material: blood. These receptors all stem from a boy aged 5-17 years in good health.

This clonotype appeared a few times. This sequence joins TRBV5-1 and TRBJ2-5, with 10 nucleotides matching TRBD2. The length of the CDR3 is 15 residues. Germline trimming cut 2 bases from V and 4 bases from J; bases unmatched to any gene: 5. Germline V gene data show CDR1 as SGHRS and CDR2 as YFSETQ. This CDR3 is CASSFSLAGAETQYF. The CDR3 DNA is TGCGCCAGCAGCTTCTCTCTAGCGGGGGCAGAGACCCAGTACTTC.

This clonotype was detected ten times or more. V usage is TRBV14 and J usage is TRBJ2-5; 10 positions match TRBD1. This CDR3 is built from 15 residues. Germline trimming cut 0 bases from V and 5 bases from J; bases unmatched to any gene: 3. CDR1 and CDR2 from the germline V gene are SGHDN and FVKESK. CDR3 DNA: TGTGCCAGCAGCCAAGAGACAGGGGGCGCGGAGACCCAGTACTTC. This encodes CASSQETGGAETQYF.

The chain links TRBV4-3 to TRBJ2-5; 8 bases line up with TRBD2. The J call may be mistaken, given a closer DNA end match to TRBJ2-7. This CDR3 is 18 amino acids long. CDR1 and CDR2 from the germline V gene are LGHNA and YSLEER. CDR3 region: CASSQDRPLAGHSYEQYF. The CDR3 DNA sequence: TGCGCCAGCAGCCAAGATCGCCCGCTAGCGGGTCATTCCTACGAGCAGTACTTC.

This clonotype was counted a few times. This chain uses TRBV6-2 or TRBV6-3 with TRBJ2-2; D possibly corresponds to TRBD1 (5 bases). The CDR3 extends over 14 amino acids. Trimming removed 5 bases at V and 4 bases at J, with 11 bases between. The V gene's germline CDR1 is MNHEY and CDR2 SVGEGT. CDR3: CASSLTTGTGELFF. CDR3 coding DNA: TGTGCCAGCAGTCTCACTACAGGCACCGGGGAGCTGTTTTTT.

The chain's CDR3 is CASSRTVINQPQHF. In nucleotides, the CDR3 is TGTGCCAGCAGCCGGACAGTAATTAATCAGCCCCAGCATTTT. This chain connects TRBV7-2 to TRBJ1-5; tentatively, D is TRBD1 (6 bases). Trimming removed 5 bases from V and 4 bases from J, with 12 bases in between. There are 14 residues in the CDR3. Germline CDR1 SGHTA, CDR2 FQGNSA.

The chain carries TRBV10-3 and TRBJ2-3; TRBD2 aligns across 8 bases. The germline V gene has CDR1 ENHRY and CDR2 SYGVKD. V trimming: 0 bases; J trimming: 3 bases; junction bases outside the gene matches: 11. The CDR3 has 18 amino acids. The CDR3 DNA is TGTGCCATCAGTGAGTCAGGGGGACTAGGGGGGGATACAGATACGCAGTATTTT. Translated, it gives CAISESGGLGGDTDTQYF.

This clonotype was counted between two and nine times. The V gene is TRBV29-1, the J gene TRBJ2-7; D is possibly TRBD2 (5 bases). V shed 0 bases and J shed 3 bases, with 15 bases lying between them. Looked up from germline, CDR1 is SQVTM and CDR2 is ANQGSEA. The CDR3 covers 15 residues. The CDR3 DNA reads TGCAGCGTTGAAGATCTTTCTGGACGGGACTACGAGCAGTACTTC. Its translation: CSVEDLSGRDYEQYF.

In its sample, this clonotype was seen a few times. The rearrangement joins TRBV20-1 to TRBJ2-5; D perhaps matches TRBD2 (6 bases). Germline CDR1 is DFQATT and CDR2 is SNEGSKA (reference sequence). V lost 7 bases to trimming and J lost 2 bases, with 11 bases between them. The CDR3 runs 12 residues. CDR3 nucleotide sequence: TGCAGTGGGGGGACTCCACAAGAGACCCAGTACTTC. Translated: CSGGTPQETQYF.

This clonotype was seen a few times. The CDR3 DNA sequence: TGTGCCAGCAGCTTCAAGGGTCATCAGCCCCAGCATTTT. Protein: CASSFKGHQPQHF. This sequence joins TRBV7-6 and TRBJ1-5; D gene ambiguous. The CDR3 runs to 13 residues. Germline loops: CDR1 SGHVS, CDR2 FNYEAQ. Trimming removed 3 bases from V and 5 bases from J, with 8 bases in between.

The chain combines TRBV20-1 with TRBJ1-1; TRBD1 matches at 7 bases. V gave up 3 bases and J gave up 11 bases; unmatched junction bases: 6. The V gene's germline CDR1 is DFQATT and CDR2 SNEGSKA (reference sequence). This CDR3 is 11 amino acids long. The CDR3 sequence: CSARTGKGAFF. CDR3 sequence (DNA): TGCAGTGCTAGGACAGGGAAGGGGGCTTTCTTT.

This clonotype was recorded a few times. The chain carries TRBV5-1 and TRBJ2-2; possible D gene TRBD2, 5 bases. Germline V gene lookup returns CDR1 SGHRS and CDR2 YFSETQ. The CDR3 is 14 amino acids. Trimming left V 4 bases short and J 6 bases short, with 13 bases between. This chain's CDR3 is CASSLTVGAGELFF. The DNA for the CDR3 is TGCGCCAGCAGCCTGACCGTGGGAGCCGGGGAGCTGTTTTTT.

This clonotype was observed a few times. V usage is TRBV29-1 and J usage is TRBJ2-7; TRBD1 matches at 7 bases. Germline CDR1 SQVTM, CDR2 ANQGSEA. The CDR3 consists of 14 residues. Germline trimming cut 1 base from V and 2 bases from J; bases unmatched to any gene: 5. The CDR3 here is CSVEGLQGTYEQYF. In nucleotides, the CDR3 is TGCAGCGTTGAAGGATTACAGGGGACCTACGAGCAGTACTTC.

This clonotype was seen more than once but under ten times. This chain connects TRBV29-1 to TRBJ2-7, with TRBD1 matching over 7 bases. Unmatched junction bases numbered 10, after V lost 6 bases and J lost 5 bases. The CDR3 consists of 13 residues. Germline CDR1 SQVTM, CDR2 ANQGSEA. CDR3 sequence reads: CSVGTVSSHEQYF. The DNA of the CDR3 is TGCAGCGTCGGGACAGTCTCTTCCCACGAGCAGTACTTC.

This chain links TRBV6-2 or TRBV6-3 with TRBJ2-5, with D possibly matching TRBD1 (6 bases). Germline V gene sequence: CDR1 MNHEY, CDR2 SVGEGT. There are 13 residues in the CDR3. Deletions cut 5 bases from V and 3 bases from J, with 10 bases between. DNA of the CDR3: TGTGCCAGCAGTGCTTGGACAGAAGAGACCCAGTACTTC. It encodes CASSAWTEETQYF.

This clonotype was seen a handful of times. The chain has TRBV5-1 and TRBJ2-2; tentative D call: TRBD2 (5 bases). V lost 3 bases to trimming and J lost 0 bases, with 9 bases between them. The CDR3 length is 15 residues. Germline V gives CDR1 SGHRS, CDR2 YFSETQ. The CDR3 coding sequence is TGCGCCAGCAGCTCTGGGAGCTCGAACACCGGGGAGCTGTTTTTT. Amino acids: CASSSGSSNTGELFF.

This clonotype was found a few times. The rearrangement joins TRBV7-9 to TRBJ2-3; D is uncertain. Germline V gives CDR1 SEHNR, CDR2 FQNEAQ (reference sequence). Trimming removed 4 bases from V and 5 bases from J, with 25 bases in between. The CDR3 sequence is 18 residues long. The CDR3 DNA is TGTGCCAGCAGCTCACCCAGATCAAGTGGTAGTCGACAAGATACGCAGTATTTT. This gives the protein CASSSPRSSGSRQDTQYF.

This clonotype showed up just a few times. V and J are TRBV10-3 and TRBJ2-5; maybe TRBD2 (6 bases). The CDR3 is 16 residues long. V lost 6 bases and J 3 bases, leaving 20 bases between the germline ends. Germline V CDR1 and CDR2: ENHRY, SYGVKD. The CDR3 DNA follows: TGTGCCATCAGCTCAACCGGGCGGGTAGCGGAAGAGACCCAGTACTTC. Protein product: CAISSTGRVAEETQYF.

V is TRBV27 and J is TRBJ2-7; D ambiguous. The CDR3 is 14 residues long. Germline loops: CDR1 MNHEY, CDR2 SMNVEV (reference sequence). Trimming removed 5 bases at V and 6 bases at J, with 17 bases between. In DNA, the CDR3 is TGTGCCAGCAGTCCTGACTTGGGTGTGGGCGAGCAGTACTTC. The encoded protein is CASSPDLGVGEQYF.

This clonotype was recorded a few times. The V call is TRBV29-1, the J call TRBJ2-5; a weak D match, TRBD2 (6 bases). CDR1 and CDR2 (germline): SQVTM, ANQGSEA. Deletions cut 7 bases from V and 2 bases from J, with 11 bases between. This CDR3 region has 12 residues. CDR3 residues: CSGEVGQETQYF. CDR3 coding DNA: TGCAGCGGGGAGGTAGGGCAAGAGACCCAGTACTTC.

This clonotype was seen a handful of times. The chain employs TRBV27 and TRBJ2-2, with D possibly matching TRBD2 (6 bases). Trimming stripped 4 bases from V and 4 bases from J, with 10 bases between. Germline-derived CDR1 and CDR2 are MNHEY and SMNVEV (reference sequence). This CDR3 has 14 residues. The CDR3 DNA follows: TGTGCCAGCAGTTGGGGAGGCGGCACCGGGGAGCTGTTTTTT. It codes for CASSWGGGTGELFF.

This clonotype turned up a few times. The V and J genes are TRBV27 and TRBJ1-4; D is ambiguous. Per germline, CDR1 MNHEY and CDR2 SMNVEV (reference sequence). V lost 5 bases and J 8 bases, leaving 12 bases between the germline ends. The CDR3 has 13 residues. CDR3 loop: CASSPHNGEKLFF. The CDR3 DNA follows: TGTGCCAGCAGTCCTCACAATGGAGAAAAACTGTTTTTT.

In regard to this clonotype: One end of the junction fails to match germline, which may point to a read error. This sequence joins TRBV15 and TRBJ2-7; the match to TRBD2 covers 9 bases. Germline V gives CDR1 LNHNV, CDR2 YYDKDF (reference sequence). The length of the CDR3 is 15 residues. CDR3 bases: TGTGCCACCAGCAGAGGTAGCGGGAGCACCTACGAGCGGTACTTC. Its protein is CATSRGSGSTYERYF.

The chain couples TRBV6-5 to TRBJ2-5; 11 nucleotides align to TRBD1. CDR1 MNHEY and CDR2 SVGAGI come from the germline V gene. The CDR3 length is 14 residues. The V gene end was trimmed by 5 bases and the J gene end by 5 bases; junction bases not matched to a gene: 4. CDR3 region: CASSRTGGEETQYF. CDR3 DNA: TGTGCCAGCAGTAGGACAGGGGGCGAGGAGACCCAGTACTTC.

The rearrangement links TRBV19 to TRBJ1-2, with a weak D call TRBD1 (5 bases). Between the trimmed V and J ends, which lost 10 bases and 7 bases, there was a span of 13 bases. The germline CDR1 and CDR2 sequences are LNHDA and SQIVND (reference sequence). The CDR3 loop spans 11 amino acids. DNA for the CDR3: TGTGCCACCCGGGACCTCCGTGGCTACACCTTC. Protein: CATRDLRGYTF.

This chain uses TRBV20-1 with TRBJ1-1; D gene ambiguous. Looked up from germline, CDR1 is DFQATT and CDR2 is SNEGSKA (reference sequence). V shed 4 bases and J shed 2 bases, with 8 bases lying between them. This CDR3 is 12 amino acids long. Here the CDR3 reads CSAKRRNTEAFF. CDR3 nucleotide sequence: TGCAGTGCTAAGAGGAGAAACACTGAAGCTTTCTTT.

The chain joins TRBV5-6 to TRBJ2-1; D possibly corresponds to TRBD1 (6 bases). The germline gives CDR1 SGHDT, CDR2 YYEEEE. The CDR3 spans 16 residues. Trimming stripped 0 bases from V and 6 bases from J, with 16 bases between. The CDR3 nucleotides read TGTGCCAGCAGCTTGGAGGAGGCAGGGGACGGCAATGAGCAGTTCTTC. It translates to CASSLEEAGDGNEQFF. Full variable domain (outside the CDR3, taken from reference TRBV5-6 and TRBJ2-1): DAGVTQSPTHLIKTRGQQVTLRCSPKSGHDTVSWYQQALGQGPQFIFQYYEEEERQRGNFPDRFSGHQFPNYSSELNVNALLLGDSALYLCASSLEEAGDGNEQFFGPGTRLTVL.

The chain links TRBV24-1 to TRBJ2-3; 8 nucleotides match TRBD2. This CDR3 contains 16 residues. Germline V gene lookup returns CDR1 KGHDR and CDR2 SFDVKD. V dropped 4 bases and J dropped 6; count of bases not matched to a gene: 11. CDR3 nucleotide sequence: TGTGCCACCAGTGAGTACAGCGGGGGAAACACGGATACGCAGTATTTT. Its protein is CATSEYSGGNTDTQYF.

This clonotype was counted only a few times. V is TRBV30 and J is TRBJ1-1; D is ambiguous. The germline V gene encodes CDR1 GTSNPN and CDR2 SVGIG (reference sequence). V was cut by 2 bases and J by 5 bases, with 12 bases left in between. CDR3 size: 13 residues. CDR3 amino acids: CAWSPSGSTEAFF. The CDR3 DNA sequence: TGTGCCTGGAGTCCATCCGGGAGTACTGAAGCTTTCTTT.